This TCR beta chain was recorded in a study of response to subunit inactivated influenza vaccine. General study findings and limits: Researchers suggested that each seasonal influenza vaccination recruits few new T cells.

Unmatched junction bases numbered 10, after V lost 6 bases and J lost 5 bases. Germline V CDR1 and CDR2: DFQATT, SNEGSKA (reference sequence). CDR3 size: 15 residues. TCRdb passed the RT-PCR reads through MiXCR, listing each CDR3 protein once. The table lists 530,000 or so distinct CDR3 sequences, around 11% of them singletons. This clonotype was counted only a few times. The target antigen is unknown. This specimen consisted of PBMCs from blood, obtained on the day of vaccination. The genes are TRBV20-1 and TRBJ1-4, with TRBD1 matching 9 bases. The receptor was derived from a man aged 50-59 years who received an inactivated influenza vaccine. CDR3 nucleotides: TGCAGTGCCCCACTTCCGGGACAGGGAAATGAAAAACTGTTTTTT. Translated: CSAPLPGQGNEKLFF.